This T cell receptor (beta chain) was identified during a study of Ad26.COV2.S vaccination and SARS-CoV-2 variants. In the study overall: Sample donor was a member of the COV1001 Ad26.COV2.S trial arm. Once, or twice with 56 days between doses, Ad26.COV2.S was given intramuscularly.

Study-level points and caveats: Placebo recipients trailed vaccine recipients in spike-specific TCR breadth. Vaccine recipients and placebo recipients showed similar non-spike TCR breadth.

Indicated treatment: 15 to 20 received Ad26.COV2.S at low or high dose, single or two shots; 5 received placebo; per-sample allocation not given. Sampling was done on day 63 after the first vaccine or placebo injection. This table comes from immunoSEQ multiplex PCR, and its TCRdb copy is limited to in-frame clones, with some not included. This table has some 250,000 clones, more than 75% appearing once. About this clone itself: Its specificity is not known.

Germline lookup yields CDR1 LNHDA and CDR2 SQIVND (reference sequence). The CDR3 covers 14 residues. Trimming removed 8 bases from V and 9 bases from J; junction bases left unmatched: 13. This sample comprised peripheral blood, obtained in a trial of Ad26.COV2.S vaccine versus placebo. The gene calls are TRBV19 and TRBJ1-5, with 7 bases aligning to TRBD1. This receptor was identified in a person aged 18-65 years who received the Ad26.COV2.S COVID-19 vaccine or a placebo. The CDR3 sequence: CASLRTGLPGPQHF. The CDR3 nucleotides are TGTGCCAGTCTTAGGACAGGACTCCCGGGGCCCCAGCATTTT. Filled out from reference TRBV19 and TRBJ1-5, the complete variable domain reads DGGITQSPKYLFRKEGQNVTLSCEQNLNHDAMYWYRQDPGQGLRLIYYSQIVNDFQKGDIAEGYSVSREKKESFPLTVTSAQKNPTAFYLCASLRTGLPGPQHFGDGTRLSIL.